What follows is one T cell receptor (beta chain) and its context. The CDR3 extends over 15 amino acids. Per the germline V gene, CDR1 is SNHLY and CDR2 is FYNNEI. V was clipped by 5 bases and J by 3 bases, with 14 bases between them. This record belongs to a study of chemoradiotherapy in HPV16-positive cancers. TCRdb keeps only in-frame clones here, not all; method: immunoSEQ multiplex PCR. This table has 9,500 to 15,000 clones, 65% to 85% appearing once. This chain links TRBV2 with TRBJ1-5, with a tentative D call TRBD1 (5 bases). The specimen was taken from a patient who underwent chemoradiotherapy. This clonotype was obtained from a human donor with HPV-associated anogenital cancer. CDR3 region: CASSNLRQINQPQHF. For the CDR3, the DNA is TGTGCCAGCAGTAATCTAAGACAGATCAATCAGCCCCAGCATTTT.